This passage covers 18 T cell receptor beta chains from one sample sequenced in a study of cytomegalovirus exposure and HLA in healthy donors. In the PCR, 60 Vbeta and 13 Jbeta primers were used. Profiled with immunoSEQ multiplex PCR; TCRdb holds only in-frame clones, not every one. This table lists 150,000 or so clones. The sequenced material came from PBMCs. These receptor sequences come from a woman aged 45-65 years in good health and CMV-seronegative.

This sequence joins TRBV11-2 and TRBJ1-5; 9 bases fit TRBD1. The CDR3 is 15 residues long. The germline CDR1 and CDR2 sequences are SGHAT and FQNNGV. With 5 bases clipped from V and 3 bases from J, the junction kept 5 bases outside the gene matches. DNA for the CDR3: TGTGCCAGCAGCGCGGGACAGGGAAACAATCAGCCCCAGCATTTT. It translates to CASSAGQGNNQPQHF.

DNA for the CDR3: TGTGCCAGCTCACTAAACCAATTTAGGAGACCCACAGATACGCAGTATTTT. This codes for CASSLNQFRRPTDTQYF. The chain combines TRBV18 with TRBJ2-3; D gene ambiguous. This CDR3 has 17 residues. Germline CDR1 KGHSH, CDR2 LQKENI. The ends were cut back, 4 bases at V and 2 bases at J, with 19 bases in the middle.

J is TRBJ1-6 and V is TRBV19, with 9 bases that match TRBD1. The V gene end was trimmed by 5 bases and the J gene end by 7 bases; junction bases not matched to a gene: 9. Germline V lookup: CDR1 LNHDA, CDR2 SQIVND (reference sequence). This CDR3 is 16 amino acids long. The CDR3 sequence: CASSSYSTGGNSPLHF. In nucleotides, the CDR3 is TGTGCCAGTAGTTCCTACTCGACAGGGGGGAATTCACCCCTCCACTTT.

This sequence joins TRBV9 and TRBJ2-7, with TRBD2 matching 10 bases. The V segment lost 3 bases and the J segment 2 bases; nucleotides outside the gene matches: 5. The length of the CDR3 is 15 residues. Germline V lookup: CDR1 SGDLS, CDR2 YYNGEE. Here the CDR3 DNA reads TGTGCCAGCAGCGCGAGGACTAGCGGACCCTACGAGCAGTACTTC. As protein: CASSARTSGPYEQYF. The full variable domain, completed using reference TRBV9 and TRBJ2-7, is DSGVTQTPKHLITATGQRVTLRCSPRSGDLSVYWYQQSLDQGLQFLIQYYNGEERAKGNILERFSAQQFPDLHSELNLSSLELGDSALYFCASSARTSGPYEQYFGPGTRLTVT.

This rearrangement joins TRBV5-5 to TRBJ1-5; 8 positions match TRBD1. This CDR3 comprises 15 residues. V was clipped by 0 bases and J by 5 bases; unmatched bases: 4. The V gene's germline CDR1 is SGHKS and CDR2 YYEKEE (reference sequence). CDR3: CASSLGQGADQPQHF. CDR3 in DNA: TGTGCCAGCAGCTTGGGGCAGGGGGCGGATCAGCCCCAGCATTTT.

This chain connects TRBV7-7 to TRBJ2-1, with D perhaps matching TRBD1 (5 bases). V shed 0 bases and J shed 0 bases, with 6 bases lying between them. The V gene's germline CDR1 is SSHAT and CDR2 FNYEAQ (reference sequence). The CDR3 totals 15 residues. CDR3 nucleotide sequence: TGTGCCAGCAGCTTAGCGCAGGGCTCCTACAATGAGCAGTTCTTC. The encoded protein is CASSLAQGSYNEQFF.

The V and J genes are TRBV5-1 and TRBJ2-7; 7 bases agree with TRBD1. CDR3 length equals 14 residues. V dropped 4 bases and J dropped 10; count of bases not matched to a gene: 14. Per the germline V gene, CDR1 is SGHRS and CDR2 is YFSETQ. The CDR3 sequence: CASSRGTALADQYF. The CDR3, as DNA: TGCGCCAGCAGCAGAGGGACAGCTCTTGCGGACCAGTACTTC. The full variable domain, in which reference TRBV5-1 and TRBJ2-7 provide the parts outside the CDR3, is KAGVTQTPRYLIKTRGQQVTLSCSPISGHRSVSWYQQTPGQGLQFLFEYFSETQRNKGNFPGRFSGRQFSNSRSEMNVSTLELGDSALYLCASSRGTALADQYFGPGTRLTVT.

This chain links TRBV5-6 with TRBJ1-2; a possible D gene is TRBD1 (5 bases). This CDR3 comprises 16 residues. Trimming took 4 bases from V and 0 from J, leaving 16 bases between them. The germline CDR1 and CDR2 sequences are SGHDT and YYEEEE. The CDR3 reads CASSRGGSGTNYGYTF. The CDR3 DNA follows: TGTGCCAGCAGCCGGGGGGGGTCGGGGACTAACTATGGCTACACCTTC.

The V call is TRBV27, the J call TRBJ1-2; tentatively, D is TRBD1 (5 bases). Germline CDR1 MNHEY, CDR2 SMNVEV (reference sequence). The V and J ends lost 1 base and 7 bases respectively, with 10 bases between them. The CDR3 has 13 amino acids. This chain's CDR3 is CASSLLGRGGYTF. CDR3 coding DNA: TGTGCCAGCAGTTTATTGGGGCGCGGTGGCTACACCTTC.

This chain uses TRBV5-1 with TRBJ2-1; no clear D. The V end was cut by 0 bases, the J end by 4 bases, with 5 bases between. CDR3 length: 13 amino acids. Germline CDR1 SGHRS, CDR2 YFSETQ. The CDR3 region has the DNA TGCGCCAGCAGCTTGGAGACATACAATGAGCAGTTCTTC. It encodes CASSLETYNEQFF.

The gene calls are TRBV30 and TRBJ2-3; TRBD2 agrees at 7 bases. CDR1 is GTSNPN, CDR2 SVGIG, per germline (reference sequence). The CDR3 spans 15 residues. Germline trimming cut 0 bases from V and 5 bases from J; bases unmatched to any gene: 8. The CDR3 here is CAWSVLASGGDTQYF. The CDR3 region has the DNA TGTGCCTGGAGTGTACTAGCGTCGGGTGGAGATACGCAGTATTTT.

This chain joins TRBV19 and TRBJ2-7; maybe TRBD2 (6 bases). Trimming removed 3 bases at V and 1 base at J, with 10 bases between. The CDR3 totals 14 residues. Germline V gene lookup returns CDR1 LNHDA and CDR2 SQIVND (reference sequence). CDR3 region: CASSMLGGSYEQYF. In DNA, the CDR3 is TGTGCCAGTAGTATGTTGGGGGGATCCTACGAGCAGTACTTC.

The chain couples TRBV7-3 to TRBJ2-1; TRBD2 is a possible D gene (6 bases). CDR3 length: 14 amino acids. The germline CDR1 and CDR2 sequences are SGHTA and FQGTGA. V lost 4 bases and J lost 3, with 10 bases in between. As DNA, the CDR3 is TGTGCCAGCAGCTCCGGGGGAGTCTACAATGAGCAGTTCTTC. Residues: CASSSGGVYNEQFF.

The chain combines TRBV6-5 with TRBJ1-1; D uncertain. This CDR3 is built from 13 residues. V shed 2 bases and J shed 5 bases, with 9 bases lying between them. Germline V CDR1 and CDR2: MNHEY, SVGAGI. The DNA of the CDR3 is TGTGCCAGCAGTTACGATGGGGAGACTGAAGCTTTCTTT. Its protein product is CASSYDGETEAFF.

The chain has TRBV27 and TRBJ1-1; D remains unclear. This CDR3 is 13 amino acids long. Trimming took 2 bases from V and 7 from J, leaving 11 bases between them. CDR1 is MNHEY, CDR2 SMNVEV, per germline (reference sequence). CDR3 sequence: CASSLDRGGEAFF. CDR3 nucleotide sequence: TGTGCCAGCAGTTTAGACCGGGGTGGTGAAGCTTTCTTT.

The chain combines TRBV5-8 with TRBJ1-4; TRBD1 might be the D (5 bases). V was shortened by 4 bases and J by 8 bases, with 21 bases between the two germline ends. The CDR3 runs to 16 residues. Germline V CDR1 and CDR2: SGHTS, YDEGEE. CDR3 nucleotide sequence: TGTGCCAGCAGCCCTCAGTGGGGCCATCAAGGGGAAAAACTGTTTTTT. It encodes CASSPQWGHQGEKLFF.

This chain uses TRBV18 with TRBJ1-4, with TRBD1 as a possible D gene (5 bases). Germline-derived CDR1 and CDR2 are KGHSH and LQKENI. V lost 3 bases, J lost 8 bases, and 13 bases lay in between. This CDR3 is built from 14 residues. The DNA of the CDR3 is TGTGCCAGCTCACCGGGACTAAGAGGGGAAAAACTGTTTTTT. Amino acids: CASSPGLRGEKLFF.

J is TRBJ2-1 and V is TRBV29-1; 8 bases are a match to TRBD1. Trimming removed 4 bases from V and 1 base from J; junction bases left unmatched: 3. The CDR3 extends over 14 amino acids. Germline V lookup: CDR1 SQVTM, CDR2 ANQGSEA. The DNA of the CDR3 is TGCAGCGTTGGGGACAGGAGGTCCTACAATGAGCAGTTCTTC. Its protein is CSVGDRRSYNEQFF.